The clone carrying this T cell receptor beta chain has just a few counts. Its antigen remains unknown. This specimen comes from a study of cytomegalovirus exposure and HLA in healthy donors. Findings and limits, study-wide: Later, an analysis found that common viral pathogens appeared to be linked with several of the most significant clusters.

Primers: 60 Vbeta forward and 13 Jbeta reverse. Original analysis: A later analysis tallied 65 million to 85 million unique TCR beta chains, roughly 11 million of them shared. Generated by immunoSEQ multiplex PCR, the TCRdb table keeps only in-frame clones and is missing some. V, J and clone size are taken as reported in that table, and D and trimming were inferred from the DNA itself. This sample has 190,000 or so clones, with roughly four fifths found just once. This CDR3 is built from 15 residues. The germline gives CDR1 SGHTA, CDR2 FQGNSA. Trimming removed 7 bases at V and 2 bases at J, with 17 bases between.

The receptor comes from a man aged 50 to 59 in good health and CMV-seronegative. The specimen was PBMCs. The rearrangement uses TRBV7-2 and TRBJ1-2; D gene uncertain. The CDR3 bases are TGTGCCAGCACCCCAAACCGCGACGGGAACTATGGCTACACCTTC. It codes for CASTPNRDGNYGYTF.